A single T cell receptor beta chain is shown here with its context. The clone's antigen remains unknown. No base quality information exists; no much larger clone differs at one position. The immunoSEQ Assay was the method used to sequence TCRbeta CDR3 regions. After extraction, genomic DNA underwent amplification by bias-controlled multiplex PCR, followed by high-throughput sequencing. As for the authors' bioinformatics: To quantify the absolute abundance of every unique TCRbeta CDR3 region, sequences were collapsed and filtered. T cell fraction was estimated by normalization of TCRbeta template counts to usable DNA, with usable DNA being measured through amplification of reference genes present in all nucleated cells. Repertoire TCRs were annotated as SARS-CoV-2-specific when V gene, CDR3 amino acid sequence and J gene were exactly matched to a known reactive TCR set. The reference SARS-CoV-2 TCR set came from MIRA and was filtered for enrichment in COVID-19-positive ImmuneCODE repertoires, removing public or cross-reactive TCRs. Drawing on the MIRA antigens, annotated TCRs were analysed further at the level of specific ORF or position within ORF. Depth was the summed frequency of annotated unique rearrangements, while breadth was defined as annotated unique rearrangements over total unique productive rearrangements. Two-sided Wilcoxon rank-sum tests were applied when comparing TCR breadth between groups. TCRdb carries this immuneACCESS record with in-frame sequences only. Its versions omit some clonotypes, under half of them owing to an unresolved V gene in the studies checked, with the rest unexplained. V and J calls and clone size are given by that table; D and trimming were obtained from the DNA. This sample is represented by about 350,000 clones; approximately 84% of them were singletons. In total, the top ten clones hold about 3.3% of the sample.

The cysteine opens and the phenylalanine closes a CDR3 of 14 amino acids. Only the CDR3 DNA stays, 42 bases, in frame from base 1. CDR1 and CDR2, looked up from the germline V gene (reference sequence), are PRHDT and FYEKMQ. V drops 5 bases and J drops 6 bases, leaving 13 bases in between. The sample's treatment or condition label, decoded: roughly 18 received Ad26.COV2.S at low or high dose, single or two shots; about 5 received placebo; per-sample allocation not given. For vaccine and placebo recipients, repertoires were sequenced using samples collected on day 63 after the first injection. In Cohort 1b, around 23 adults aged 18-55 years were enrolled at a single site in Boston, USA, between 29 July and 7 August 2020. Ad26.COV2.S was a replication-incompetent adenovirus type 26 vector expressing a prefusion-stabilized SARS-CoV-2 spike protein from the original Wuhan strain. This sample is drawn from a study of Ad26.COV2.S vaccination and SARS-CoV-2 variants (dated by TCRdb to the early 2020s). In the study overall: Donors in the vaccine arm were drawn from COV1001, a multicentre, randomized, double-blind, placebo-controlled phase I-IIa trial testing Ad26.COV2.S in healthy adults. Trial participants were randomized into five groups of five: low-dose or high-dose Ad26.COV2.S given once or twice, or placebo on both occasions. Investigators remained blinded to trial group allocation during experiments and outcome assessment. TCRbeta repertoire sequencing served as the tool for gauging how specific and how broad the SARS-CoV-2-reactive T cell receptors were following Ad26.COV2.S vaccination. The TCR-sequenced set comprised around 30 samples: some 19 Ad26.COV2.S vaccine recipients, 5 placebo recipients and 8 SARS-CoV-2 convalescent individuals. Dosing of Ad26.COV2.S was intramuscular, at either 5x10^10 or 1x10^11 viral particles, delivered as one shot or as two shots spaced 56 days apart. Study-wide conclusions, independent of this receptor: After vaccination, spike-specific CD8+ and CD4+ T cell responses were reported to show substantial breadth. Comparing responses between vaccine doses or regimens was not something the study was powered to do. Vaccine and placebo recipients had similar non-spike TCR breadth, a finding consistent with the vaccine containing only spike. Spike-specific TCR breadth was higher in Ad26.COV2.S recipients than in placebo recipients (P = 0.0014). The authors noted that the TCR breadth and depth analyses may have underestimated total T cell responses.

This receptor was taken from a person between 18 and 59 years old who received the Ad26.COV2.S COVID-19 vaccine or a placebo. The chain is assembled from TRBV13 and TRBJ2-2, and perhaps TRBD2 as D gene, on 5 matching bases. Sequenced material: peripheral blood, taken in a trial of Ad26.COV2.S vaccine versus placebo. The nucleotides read TGTGCCAGCAGCCCTCGAGTGAGGGCCGGGGAGCTGTTTTTT. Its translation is CASSPRVRAGELFF. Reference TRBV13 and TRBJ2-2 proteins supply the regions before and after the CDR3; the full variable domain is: AAGVIQSPRHLIKEKRETATLKCYPIPRHDTVYWYQQGPGQDPQFLISFYEKMQSDKGSIPDRFSAQQFSDYHSELNMSSLELGDSALYFCASSPRVRAGELFFGEGSRLTVL.